Each of the 23 T cell receptor beta chains below was sequenced from the same sample in a study of pediatric ulcerative colitis. TCRdb's copy holds only in-frame clones and misses some; the assay was immunoSEQ multiplex PCR. The data show around 68,000 clones, 77% seen once. The sample comprised blood. These receptors were collected from a boy between 5 and 17 years old with moderate ulcerative colitis.

This clone was seen only a few times. The genes are TRBV5-1 and TRBJ2-2; the D is unclear. Trimming pared 0 bases from V and 4 bases from J, leaving 7 bases between. Per germline, CDR1 SGHRS and CDR2 YFSETQ. The CDR3 contains 14 residues. Here the CDR3 reads CASSLVQTTGELFF. CDR3 sequence (DNA): TGCGCCAGCAGCTTGGTTCAGACCACCGGGGAGCTGTTTTTT.

The J gene is TRBJ1-2, the V gene TRBV7-9, with D hard to call. The CDR3 extends over 14 amino acids. CDR1 is SEHNR, CDR2 FQNEAQ, per germline (reference sequence). The V end was cut by 1 base, the J end by 1 base, with 7 bases between. Written as DNA, the CDR3 is TGTGCCAGCAGCTTAGGGACTGATAACTATGGCTACACCTTC. Residues: CASSLGTDNYGYTF.

The chain has TRBV18 and TRBJ2-1; D might be TRBD2 (5 bases). Deletions cut 2 bases from V and 7 bases from J, with 12 bases between. The CDR3 consists of 14 residues. CDR1 and CDR2 from the germline V gene are KGHSH and LQKENI. CDR3 region: CASSPEIARNEQFF. DNA for the CDR3: TGTGCCAGCTCACCAGAAATAGCGCGAAATGAGCAGTTCTTC.

The chain links TRBV4-2 to TRBJ1-4; unclear D gene. CDR1 and CDR2 (germline): LGHNA, YNFKEQ. V lost 4 bases, J lost 0 bases, and 12 bases lay in between. The CDR3 is 16 amino acids. For the CDR3, the DNA is TGTGCCAGCAGCCCGCGAGGTGGGGCAACTAATGAAAAACTGTTTTTT. Translated, it gives CASSPRGGATNEKLFF.

The rearrangement joins TRBV14 to TRBJ2-7; a possible D gene is TRBD2 (5 bases). Germline lookup yields CDR1 SGHDN and CDR2 FVKESK. The CDR3 totals 16 residues. The germline V and J ends were trimmed by 3 bases and 2 bases, with 17 bases remaining between them. The CDR3 coding sequence is TGTGCCAGCAGCCACAATATAGCGCCCGGACCCTACGAGCAGTACTTC. It codes for CASSHNIAPGPYEQYF.

There are a few counts of this clone. This chain connects TRBV27 to TRBJ1-1; D remains ambiguous. Trimming left V 11 bases short and J 1 base short, with 14 bases between. This CDR3 region has 13 residues. Germline V gene data show CDR1 as MNHEY and CDR2 as SMNVEV (reference sequence). CDR3 coding DNA: TGTGCCCTGAAGGTGAAACGGAACACTGAAGCTTTCTTT. This sequence encodes CALKVKRNTEAFF.

The chain couples TRBV10-3 to TRBJ2-3, with 15 bases aligning to TRBD2. There are 16 residues in the CDR3. V gave up 5 bases and J gave up 3 bases; unmatched junction bases: 3. From germline, CDR1 is ENHRY and CDR2 SYGVKD. CDR3 in DNA: TGTGCCATCAGTATGGGGACTAGCGGGGGGACAGATACGCAGTATTTT. This sequence encodes CAISMGTSGGTDTQYF.

This clone was observed a single time. V usage is TRBV4-3 and J usage is TRBJ2-3; TRBD2 matches at 8 bases. The ends lost 2 bases at V and 2 bases at J; junction bases unmatched: 15. The germline CDR1 and CDR2 sequences are LGHNA and YSLEER. The CDR3 loop spans 19 amino acids. The CDR3 bases are TGCGCCAGCAGCCAACACGCCAACTTACTAGCGGCCTACACAGATACGCAGTATTTT. Protein sequence: CASSQHANLLAAYTDTQYF.

The chain couples TRBV28 to TRBJ2-5; a weak D match, TRBD1 (5 bases). The CDR3 has 13 residues. CDR1 is MDHEN, CDR2 SYDVKM, per germline. V lost 2 bases and J lost 4, with 8 bases in between. The CDR3 bases are TGTGCCAGCAGTTTAGCTACAGGAGAGACCCAGTACTTC. Its protein is CASSLATGETQYF.

This clone was counted once. This rearrangement joins TRBV6-6 to TRBJ2-1; 9 nucleotides line up with TRBD1. Germline assignment: CDR1 MNHNY and CDR2 SVGAGI (reference sequence). CDR3 length: 15 amino acids. J lost 6 bases, V lost 5 bases, and 8 bases had no gene match. This chain's CDR3 is CASSLGGTGINEQFF. CDR3 nucleotides: TGTGCCAGCAGTCTGGGCGGGACAGGGATCAATGAGCAGTTCTTC.

This clone appeared once. This rearrangement joins TRBV27 to TRBJ1-1; D uncertain. This CDR3 spans 11 amino acids. Germline CDR1 MNHEY, CDR2 SMNVEV (reference sequence). V was cut by 4 bases and J by 4 bases, with 4 bases left in between. The chain's CDR3 is CASSSGTEAFF. The CDR3 coding sequence is TGTGCCAGCAGTTCGGGCACTGAAGCTTTCTTT.

The rearrangement joins TRBV7-9 to TRBJ1-4; D gene unclear. The length of the CDR3 is 16 residues. V lost 5 bases and J lost 3, with 16 bases in between. Germline CDR1 SEHNR, CDR2 FQNEAQ (reference sequence). CDR3 coding DNA: TGTGCCAGCAGCGCCCGGGCAGGAGTCGCTAATGAAAAACTGTTTTTT. It encodes CASSARAGVANEKLFF.

V usage is TRBV11-2 and J usage is TRBJ2-7; the match to TRBD2 covers 16 bases. CDR1 SGHAT and CDR2 FQNNGV come from the germline V gene. V lost 6 bases, J lost 5 bases, and 10 bases stayed unmatched. This CDR3 has 17 residues. The CDR3 DNA sequence: TGTGCCAGCAGTTCCGGGACTAGCGGGAGGGTGGTACACGAGCAGTACTTC. Amino acid sequence: CASSSGTSGRVVHEQYF. The entire variable domain, with the rest obtained from reference TRBV11-2 and TRBJ2-7, is as follows: EAGVAQSPRYKIIEKRQSVAFWCNPISGHATLYWYQQILGQGPKLLIQFQNNGVVDDSQLPKDRFSAERLKGVDSTLKIQPAKLEDSAVYLCASSSGTSGRVVHEQYFGPGTRLTVT.

This clone was seen more than once but under ten times. The rearrangement uses TRBV20-1 and TRBJ1-1, with D unresolved. Trimming stripped 2 bases from V and 10 bases from J, with 11 bases between. The germline V gene has CDR1 DFQATT and CDR2 SNEGSKA (reference sequence). The CDR3 totals 11 residues. The CDR3: CSARFVGGAFF. The CDR3 DNA reads TGCAGTGCTAGATTTGTGGGAGGAGCTTTCTTT.

The chain combines TRBV7-8 with TRBJ2-7, with D perhaps matching TRBD1 (5 bases). The V gene lost 5 bases and the J gene lost 1 base, with 21 bases spanning the gap. This CDR3 is 17 amino acids long. The germline CDR1 and CDR2 sequences are SGHVS and FQNEAQ. For the CDR3, the DNA is TGTGCCAGCAGCACCCCTAAAAGCACAGGTGCGTCCTACGAGCAGTACTTC. Amino acids: CASSTPKSTGASYEQYF.

This clone was recorded a few times. The chain carries TRBV7-2 and TRBJ1-5; no clear D. Per the germline V gene, CDR1 is SGHTA and CDR2 is FQGNSA. The CDR3 runs 12 residues. Trimming took 1 base from V and 6 from J, leaving 4 bases between them. The CDR3 protein is CASSLDAQPQHF. CDR3 nucleotide sequence: TGTGCCAGCAGCTTAGACGCTCAGCCCCAGCATTTT.

The CDR3 loop is CASSQDSVGDNEQFF. CDR3 in DNA: TGCGCCAGCAGCCAAGATAGCGTCGGGGACAATGAGCAGTTCTTC. V gene TRBV4-3 combines with J gene TRBJ2-1, with a tentative D call TRBD2 (5 bases). Trimming removed 0 bases at V and 5 bases at J, with 11 bases between. Germline CDR1 and CDR2: LGHNA and YSLEER. CDR3 length: 15 residues.

The chain combines TRBV19 with TRBJ1-2, with TRBD1 matching 8 bases. Germline assignment: CDR1 LNHDA and CDR2 SQIVND (reference sequence). With 5 bases clipped from V and 4 bases from J, the junction kept 9 bases outside the gene matches. The CDR3 runs to 15 residues. The CDR3 is CASSLRTGSVYGYTF. The CDR3 DNA reads TGTGCCAGTAGTCTACGGACAGGGTCGGTCTATGGCTACACCTTC.

This rearrangement joins TRBV9 to TRBJ2-1, with 8 bases lining up with TRBD2. V lost 1 base and J lost 5; bases outside the gene matches: 11. This CDR3 is built from 17 residues. Germline CDR1 and CDR2: SGDLS and YYNGEE. As DNA, the CDR3 is TGTGCCAGCAGCGTACGGGCCCAAGCGGGAGCCAACAATGAGCAGTTCTTC. This codes for CASSVRAQAGANNEQFF.

The rearrangement links TRBV6-5 to TRBJ1-1, with D unresolved. V lost 8 bases and J lost 4, with 5 bases in between. Germline CDR1 reads MNHEY; CDR2 reads SVGAGI. The CDR3 loop spans 10 amino acids. CDR3 loop: CASLATEAFF. For the CDR3, the DNA is TGTGCCAGCCTTGCCACTGAAGCTTTCTTT.

V gene TRBV15 combines with J gene TRBJ2-7; 8 nucleotides line up with TRBD1. In germline, CDR1 is LNHNV, CDR2 YYDKDF (reference sequence). CDR3 length: 16 amino acids. V shed 3 bases, J shed 4 bases, and the junction held 11 bases outside the gene matches. The CDR3: CATSRLRQGLMYEQYF. The CDR3 DNA sequence: TGTGCCACCAGCAGGCTCCGACAGGGGTTAATGTACGAGCAGTACTTC.

The genes are TRBV6-1 and TRBJ2-2, with D hard to call. The CDR3 runs to 12 residues. With 5 bases removed from V and 4 bases from J, the gap between germline ends came to 5 bases. In germline, CDR1 is MNHNS, CDR2 SASEGT. The CDR3 DNA sequence: TGTGCCAGCAGTTCCCGCACCGGGGAGCTGTTTTTT. This translates into CASSSRTGELFF.

This clone was seen a few times. The chain employs TRBV19 and TRBJ1-2; no definite D call. The germline V and J ends were trimmed by 3 bases and 7 bases, with 6 bases remaining between them. This CDR3 has 11 amino acids. Germline assignment: CDR1 LNHDA and CDR2 SQIVND (reference sequence). The CDR3 sequence: CASSIAFGYTF. In DNA form, the CDR3 reads TGTGCCAGTAGTATCGCGTTTGGCTACACCTTC.